This T cell receptor beta chain emerged from a study of T cell repertoires in cytomegalovirus infection. As for the study in general: Use of recently identified HLA-C-restricted and well-studied HLA-B-restricted CMV epitopes was part of the study. Shared public TCR beta signatures pointed to both CMV infection and a matching HLA type. Study results and caveats: Dominating the ex vivo response were HLA-C-restricted CMV-specific TCR beta clonotypes.

Only a few counts were recorded for this clonotype. Its cognate antigen is unknown. TCRdb ran MiXCR on the reads and lists one entry per CDR3 protein. The sample includes some 500,000 distinct CDR3 sequences, just under 40% of them seen just once. This CDR3 comprises 14 residues. The ends were cut back, 3 bases at V and 6 bases at J, with 15 bases in the middle. The sequence came from a human donor in good health (CMV status not recorded). Some clones in this sample may be carry-over from other donors' samples. The chain carries TRBV12-3 or TRBV12-4 and TRBJ2-7; perhaps TRBD2 as D (6 bases). This material consisted of cultured PBMCs, taken from culture after CMV antigen stimulation. DNA for the CDR3: TGTGCCAGCAGTTTTACGGGGGTTCGGACCGAGCAGTACTTC. Protein product: CASSFTGVRTEQYF.